Below, 32 T cell receptor beta chains from the same sample are listed, as sequenced in a study of shared clonotypes between healthy human individuals. Naive CD8 cells lacked CD45RO and underwent positive selection for CCR7, leaving out terminally differentiated effector memory CD45RA+ cells. TCRdb's copy holds only in-frame clones and misses some; the assay was immunoSEQ multiplex PCR. The sample has roughly 2,000,000 clones; 85% to 95% are singletons. The sample comprised naive CD8+ T cells from PBMCs. These receptors were taken from a man aged 18 to 30 in good health. Some clones in this sample may be carry-over from other donors' samples.

A single count supports this clone. The V call is TRBV10-3, the J call TRBJ2-4; no definite D call. The germline V gene has CDR1 ENHRY and CDR2 SYGVKD. V was shortened by 0 bases and J by 1 base, with 13 bases between the two germline ends. The CDR3 is made up of 17 amino acids. CDR3 DNA sequence: TGTGCCATCAGTGAGTCGGGCTACCCAACTGCCAAAAACATTCAGTACTTC. This gives the protein CAISESGYPTAKNIQYF.

The V and J genes are TRBV19 and TRBJ2-1, with 7 bases lining up with TRBD2. Germline-derived CDR1 and CDR2 are LNHDA and SQIVND (reference sequence). CDR3 size: 17 residues. The V segment lost 0 bases and the J segment 1 base; nucleotides outside the gene matches: 6. CDR3 bases: TGTGCCAGTAGTATAGACCCAGCGGGGCTATCCTACAATGAGCAGTTCTTC. This encodes CASSIDPAGLSYNEQFF.

In its sample, this clone was seen once. The chain uses TRBV5-4 and TRBJ2-5; weak D call: TRBD2 (6 bases). With 0 bases removed from V and 4 bases from J, the gap between germline ends came to 13 bases. Germline assignment: CDR1 SGHNT and CDR2 YYREEE (reference sequence). The CDR3 extends over 15 amino acids. The CDR3 protein is CASSLDPRGGETQYF. DNA for the CDR3: TGTGCCAGCAGCTTGGATCCGAGGGGAGGAGAGACCCAGTACTTC.

Comment on this clone: Different DNA sequences within this sample yield the same CDR3. This chain connects TRBV25-1 to TRBJ2-7; no firm D call. V lost 6 bases, J lost 3 bases, and 3 bases lay in between. Germline V CDR1 and CDR2: MGHDK, SYGVNS. This CDR3 region has 10 residues. The CDR3 sequence is CASSDYEQYF. CDR3 in DNA: TGTGCCAGCAGCGACTACGAGCAGTACTTC.

DNA of the CDR3: TGTGCCAGCAGCTTAGTGGGCCCAGCGGGAGTAGCAGATACGCAGTATTTT. Residues: CASSLVGPAGVADTQYF. The rearrangement links TRBV7-9 to TRBJ2-3, with 8 bases identical to TRBD2. V shed 1 base, J shed 4 bases, and the junction held 10 bases outside the gene matches. The CDR3 length is 17 residues. Germline CDR1 and CDR2: SEHNR and FQNEAQ (reference sequence).

The table lists this clone with a few counts. This chain uses TRBV7-8 with TRBJ1-1; 9 bases fit TRBD1. The J segment lost 6 bases and the V segment lost 6 bases, leaving 2 bases of the junction unmatched. The CDR3 has 12 amino acids. CDR1 is SGHVS, CDR2 FQNEAQ, per germline. This CDR3 is CASSTGGSEAFF. In DNA, the CDR3 is TGTGCCAGCAGTACAGGGGGCTCTGAAGCTTTCTTT.

V usage is TRBV6-5 and J usage is TRBJ1-1, with D unresolved. This CDR3 has 12 residues. V lost 6 bases and J lost 3, with 8 bases in between. The germline V gene has CDR1 MNHEY and CDR2 SVGAGI. As DNA, the CDR3 is TGTGCCAGCAGATCGGGCTACACTGAAGCTTTCTTT. Its protein product is CASRSGYTEAFF.

Remarks on this clone: This specimen includes other DNA sequences encoding the same CDR3. The chain employs TRBV27 and TRBJ2-7; TRBD2 might be the D (5 bases). In germline, CDR1 is MNHEY, CDR2 SMNVEV (reference sequence). The V and J ends lost 5 bases and 2 bases respectively, with 10 bases between them. CDR3 length: 13 residues. The CDR3 is CASSPSGTYEQYF. CDR3 bases: TGTGCCAGCAGTCCCTCGGGAACCTACGAGCAGTACTTC.

This clone was detected only a few times. This chain links TRBV19 with TRBJ1-1; tentatively, D is TRBD1 (5 bases). V lost 5 bases and J 1 base, leaving 11 bases between the germline ends. The germline gives CDR1 LNHDA, CDR2 SQIVND (reference sequence). The CDR3 consists of 14 residues. For the CDR3, the DNA is TGTGCCAGTAGTCCGGGACTGAAGAACACTGAAGCTTTCTTT. This encodes CASSPGLKNTEAFF.

The chain combines TRBV7-9 with TRBJ2-2; D not certain. Germline CDR1 and CDR2: SEHNR and FQNEAQ (reference sequence). Trimming removed 7 bases at V and 9 bases at J, with 12 bases between. The CDR3 covers 12 residues. This chain's CDR3 is CASTHSLWELFF. The DNA of the CDR3 is TGTGCCAGCACCCACAGTCTTTGGGAGCTGTTTTTT.

The genes are TRBV7-3 and TRBJ1-2; D ambiguous. The CDR3 has 15 amino acids. The V gene lost 0 bases and the J gene lost 1 base, with 9 bases spanning the gap. Germline V gene sequence: CDR1 SGHTA, CDR2 FQGTGA. CDR3 bases: TGTGCCAGCAGCTTAACGGGATCCAATAACTATGGCTACACCTTC. It specifies CASSLTGSNNYGYTF.

This rearrangement joins TRBV29-1 to TRBJ2-1; possibly TRBD1 or TRBD2 for D (5 bases each). There are 14 residues in the CDR3. The V end was cut by 1 base, the J end by 4 bases, with 11 bases between. Per germline, CDR1 SQVTM and CDR2 ANQGSEA. As DNA, the CDR3 is TGCAGCGTTGAAGGAGGGGAACGTTACAATGAGCAGTTCTTC. Translating it yields CSVEGGERYNEQFF.

This sequence joins TRBV15 and TRBJ1-2; D gene uncertain. Germline-derived CDR1 and CDR2 are LNHNV and YYDKDF (reference sequence). This CDR3 has 14 amino acids. Trimming removed 0 bases from V and 3 bases from J, with 8 bases in between. The CDR3 sequence is CATSREFEHYGYTF. CDR3 DNA: TGTGCCACCAGCAGAGAGTTCGAACACTATGGCTACACCTTC.

V usage is TRBV27 and J usage is TRBJ2-5, with D unresolved. The CDR3 has 15 amino acids. V dropped 2 bases and J dropped 2 bases, with 12 bases sitting between them. Germline-derived CDR1 and CDR2 are MNHEY and SMNVEV (reference sequence). CDR3 coding DNA: TGTGCCAGCAGTTTAAAACAGTACCTACAAGAGACCCAGTACTTC. Translated: CASSLKQYLQETQYF.

The rearrangement joins TRBV27 to TRBJ1-4, with 7 bases lining up with TRBD1. V dropped 5 bases and J dropped 7; count of bases not matched to a gene: 10. There are 15 residues in the CDR3. CDR1 and CDR2 (germline): MNHEY, SMNVEV (reference sequence). DNA for the CDR3: TGTGCCAGCAGTATCAGGGGGGGAATGGGTGAAAAACTGTTTTTT. It is translated as CASSIRGGMGEKLFF.

The genes are TRBV12-2 and TRBJ1-1; the table gives TRBD1 as D, unverified against the DNA. TRBV12-2 is a recognized pseudogene. This CDR3 has 18 residues. The CDR3: CASRFPSRGRAHNTEAFF. The CDR3 region has the DNA TGTGCAAGTCGCTTCCCCAGCAGGGGGCGAGCACATAACACTGAAGCTTTCTTT.

This clone showed up just once. The chain uses TRBV5-4 and TRBJ2-1; TRBD2 agrees at 13 bases. From germline, CDR1 is SGHNT and CDR2 YYREEE (reference sequence). This CDR3 contains 15 residues. V lost 4 bases, J lost 8 bases, and 6 bases stayed unmatched. CDR3 amino acids: CASSTGTSGVDEQFF. CDR3 sequence (DNA): TGTGCCAGCAGCACGGGGACTAGCGGGGTGGATGAGCAGTTCTTC.

The chain employs TRBV19 and TRBJ2-1; D possibly corresponds to TRBD2 (5 bases). CDR1 LNHDA and CDR2 SQIVND come from the germline V gene (reference sequence). V was pared by 0 bases and J by 2 bases, with 8 bases between. The CDR3 length is 15 residues. CDR3 region: CASSIDGGAYNEQFF. As DNA, the CDR3 is TGTGCCAGTAGTATAGATGGAGGAGCCTACAATGAGCAGTTCTTC.

V gene TRBV27 combines with J gene TRBJ2-7; 8 nucleotides agree with TRBD1. This CDR3 region has 15 residues. Losses at the gene ends were 5 bases for V and 6 bases for J; bases not matched to a gene: 12. The germline V gene encodes CDR1 MNHEY and CDR2 SMNVEV (reference sequence). The CDR3 DNA reads TGTGCCAGCAGTACCCGGACAGGGTCGAGAGTCGAGCAGTACTTC. Its translation is CASSTRTGSRVEQYF.

Concerning this clone itself: Other DNA sequences within the sample encode an identical CDR3. The J gene is TRBJ2-2, the V gene TRBV11-2, with a tentative D call TRBD2 (6 bases). The germline V gene has CDR1 SGHAT and CDR2 FQNNGV. The CDR3 has 14 residues. Trimming took off 3 bases at V and 1 base at J, with 6 bases between the two ends. The CDR3 sequence: CASSFSGNTGELFF. The CDR3 DNA is TGTGCCAGCAGCTTTAGCGGGAACACCGGGGAGCTGTTTTTT.

The J gene is TRBJ1-4, the V gene TRBV5-4; D unclear. The germline V gene encodes CDR1 SGHNT and CDR2 YYREEE (reference sequence). V shed 4 bases and J shed 7 bases, with 23 bases lying between them. The length of the CDR3 is 17 residues. The DNA for the CDR3 is TGTGCCAGCAGCCTCTCGCAGGACGGGCGGGTGGCTGAAAAACTGTTTTTT. This translates into CASSLSQDGRVAEKLFF. Full variable domain (missing parts from reference TRBV5-4 and TRBJ1-4): ETGVTQSPTHLIKTRGQQVTLRCSSQSGHNTVSWYQQALGQGPQFIFQYYREEENGRGNFPPRFSGLQFPNYSSELNVNALELDDSALYLCASSLSQDGRVAEKLFFGSGTQLSVL.

The chain joins TRBV5-8 to TRBJ1-5, with D perhaps TRBD1 (5 bases). Germline V lookup: CDR1 SGHTS, CDR2 YDEGEE. Trimming cost V 2 bases and J 0 bases, with 9 bases left between them. The CDR3 runs 15 residues. CDR3 in DNA: TGTGCCAGCAGCTTAGGGACGGGTAGCAATCAGCCCCAGCATTTT. Amino acid sequence: CASSLGTGSNQPQHF.

This rearrangement joins TRBV5-4 to TRBJ2-7, with TRBD2 matching over 11 bases. This CDR3 has 15 amino acids. In germline, CDR1 is SGHNT, CDR2 YYREEE (reference sequence). V shed 3 bases, J shed 3 bases, and the junction held 5 bases outside the gene matches. CDR3 coding DNA: TGTGCCAGCAGCTCGCTAGCGGGAGGACTCTACGAGCAGTACTTC. This sequence encodes CASSSLAGGLYEQYF.

This chain uses TRBV19 with TRBJ2-1; 12 bases match TRBD2. V trimming: 1 base; J trimming: 0 bases; junction bases outside the gene matches: 10. The CDR3 loop spans 20 amino acids. Germline-derived CDR1 and CDR2 are LNHDA and SQIVND (reference sequence). Written as DNA, the CDR3 is TGTGCCAGTAGTATAGCGGCTAGCGGGAGGGTGGGGGGCTCCTACAATGAGCAGTTCTTC. Translation: CASSIAASGRVGGSYNEQFF. Looking up the rest from reference TRBV19 and TRBJ2-1 gives the full variable domain: DGGITQSPKYLFRKEGQNVTLSCEQNLNHDAMYWYRQDPGQGLRLIYYSQIVNDFQKGDIAEGYSVSREKKESFPLTVTSAQKNPTAFYLCASSIAASGRVGGSYNEQFFGPGTRLTVL.

This sequence joins TRBV4-3 and TRBJ2-3; D is unclear. Trimming left V 5 bases short and J 0 bases short, with 6 bases between. The CDR3 covers 13 residues. The V gene's germline CDR1 is LGHNA and CDR2 YSLEER. The CDR3: CASSGTSTDTQYF. Written as DNA, the CDR3 is TGCGCCAGCAGCGGTACTAGCACAGATACGCAGTATTTT.

The chain has TRBV9 and TRBJ2-6; D possibly corresponds to TRBD1 (5 bases). There are 18 residues in the CDR3. Trimming cost V 4 bases and J 4 bases, with 21 bases left between them. Germline V gene sequence: CDR1 SGDLS, CDR2 YYNGEE. This chain's CDR3 is CASSPRQGTRAGANVLTF. As DNA, the CDR3 is TGTGCCAGCAGCCCCCGTCAGGGCACCCGGGCGGGGGCCAACGTCCTGACTTTC.

This chain joins TRBV28 and TRBJ1-4, with D unresolved. The V end lost 2 bases, the J end lost 12 bases, and 13 bases lay between the germline ends. There are 13 residues in the CDR3. CDR1 and CDR2 (germline): MDHEN, SYDVKM. The chain's CDR3 is CASSLGPTYELFF. The CDR3 coding sequence is TGTGCCAGCAGTTTAGGTCCGACTTACGAACTGTTTTTT. Variable domain in full (rest from reference TRBV28 and TRBJ1-4): DVKVTQSSRYLVKRTGEKVFLECVQDMDHENMFWYRQDPGLGLRLIYFSYDVKMKEKGDIPEGYSVSREKKERFSLILESASTNQTSMYLCASSLGPTYELFFGSGTQLSVL.

The chain couples TRBV5-8 to TRBJ2-7, with 8 nucleotides matching TRBD2. Trimming took 2 bases from V and 7 from J; bases not matched to a gene: 8. CDR3 length equals 14 residues. Looked up from germline, CDR1 is SGHTS and CDR2 is YDEGEE. CDR3 sequence (DNA): TGTGCCAGCAGCTTAGGCGGGGGGCTGGGAGAGCAGTACTTC. It yields the protein CASSLGGGLGEQYF.

The rearrangement uses TRBV28 and TRBJ2-4; 8 bases match TRBD1. V lost 1 base to trimming and J lost 6 bases; unmatched junction nucleotides: 5. Germline V gives CDR1 MDHEN, CDR2 SYDVKM. The CDR3 totals 15 residues. CDR3 bases: TGTGCCAGCAGTTTATCCCAGGGGGCAGGAAACATTCAGTACTTC. As protein: CASSLSQGAGNIQYF. Variable domain in full (rest from reference TRBV28 and TRBJ2-4): DVKVTQSSRYLVKRTGEKVFLECVQDMDHENMFWYRQDPGLGLRLIYFSYDVKMKEKGDIPEGYSVSREKKERFSLILESASTNQTSMYLCASSLSQGAGNIQYFGAGTRLSVL.

This clone was counted between two and nine times. J is TRBJ1-5 and V is TRBV30; D is uncertain. Germline V gene lookup returns CDR1 GTSNPN and CDR2 SVGIG (reference sequence). The V and J ends lost 2 bases and 4 bases respectively, with 6 bases between them. This CDR3 is 12 amino acids long. The CDR3 is CAWSRGNQPQHF. For the CDR3, the DNA is TGTGCCTGGAGTCGAGGGAATCAGCCCCAGCATTTT.

V gene TRBV15 combines with J gene TRBJ2-2; unclear D gene. From germline, CDR1 is LNHNV and CDR2 YYDKDF (reference sequence). The CDR3 has 12 residues. V dropped 6 bases and J dropped 5 bases, with 7 bases sitting between them. The CDR3 loop reads CATRGVTGELFF. The CDR3 DNA follows: TGTGCCACCAGGGGTGTTACCGGGGAGCTGTTTTTT.

The chain employs TRBV6-5 and TRBJ2-7; D gene unclear. Germline V gene lookup returns CDR1 MNHEY and CDR2 SVGAGI. The length of the CDR3 is 13 residues. Trimming pared 2 bases from V and 7 bases from J, leaving 12 bases between. CDR3: CASSYDGRREQYF. As DNA, the CDR3 is TGTGCCAGCAGTTACGACGGACGGCGTGAGCAGTACTTC.